The source of this TCR beta chain is a study of blood T cell repertoires in COVID-19. Generated by immunoSEQ multiplex PCR, the TCRdb table keeps only in-frame clones and is missing some. The sample gives around 310,000 clones, around 90% of which show up once; around 1% is in the top ten. The germline V gene has CDR1 SGDLS and CDR2 YYNGEE. The CDR3 has 15 amino acids. Trimming pared 2 bases from V and 0 bases from J, leaving 8 bases between. Sequencing was performed on peripheral blood. The receptor's source is a woman between 40 and 50 years old with COVID-19, enrolled during active disease. V and J are TRBV9 and TRBJ2-2; D gene uncertain. The CDR3 nucleotides are TGTGCCAGCAGCGTGGGCCCAACGAACACCGGGGAGCTGTTTTTT. This sequence encodes CASSVGPTNTGELFF. Full variable domain (rest looked up from reference TRBV9 and TRBJ2-2): DSGVTQTPKHLITATGQRVTLRCSPRSGDLSVYWYQQSLDQGLQFLIQYYNGEERAKGNILERFSAQQFPDLHSELNLSSLELGDSALYFCASSVGPTNTGELFFGEGSRLTVL.